The clone carrying this TCR beta chain was seen a few times. The germline V gene encodes CDR1 MNHEY and CDR2 SVGAGI. This CDR3 comprises 13 residues. V lost 6 bases to trimming and J lost 1 base, with 9 bases between them. These data are taken from a study of blood T cell repertoires in COVID-19. About the research overall: Material from acute and convalescent COVID-19 was sourced from the United States, Italy and Spain. T cells, B-cell-depleted T cells, or PBMCs supplied cDNA or gDNA.

Method: immunoSEQ multiplex PCR; TCRdb's copy keeps in-frame clones and lacks some. This table has under 300,000 clones, 70% to 90% appearing once. The J gene is TRBJ1-1, the V gene TRBV6-5; D is uncertain. The receptor was derived from a young man with active or convalescent COVID-19. Material for sequencing was peripheral blood. CDR3 sequence (DNA): TGTGCCAGCAGGCTAGAGGGGAACACTGAAGCTTTCTTT. This codes for CASRLEGNTEAFF.